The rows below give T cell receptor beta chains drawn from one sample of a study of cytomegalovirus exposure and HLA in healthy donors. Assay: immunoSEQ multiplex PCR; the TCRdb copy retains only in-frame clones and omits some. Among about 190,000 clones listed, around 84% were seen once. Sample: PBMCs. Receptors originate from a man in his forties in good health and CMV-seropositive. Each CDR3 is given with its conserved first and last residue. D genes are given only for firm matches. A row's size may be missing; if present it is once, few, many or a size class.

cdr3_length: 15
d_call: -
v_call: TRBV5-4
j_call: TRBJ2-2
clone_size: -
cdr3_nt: TGTGCCAGCAGCCTGGTCCTCGGGAACACCGGGGAGCTGTTTTTT
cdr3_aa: CASSLVLGNTGELFF

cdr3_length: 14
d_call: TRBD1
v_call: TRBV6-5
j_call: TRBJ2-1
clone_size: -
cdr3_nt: TGTGCCAGCAGGGACAGGGGTTCCTACAATGAGCAGTTCTTC
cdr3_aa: CASRDRGSYNEQFF

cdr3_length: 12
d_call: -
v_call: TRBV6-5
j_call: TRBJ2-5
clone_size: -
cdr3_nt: TGTGCCAGCAGAGTGGGGCACGAGACCCAGTACTTC
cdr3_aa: CASRVGHETQYF

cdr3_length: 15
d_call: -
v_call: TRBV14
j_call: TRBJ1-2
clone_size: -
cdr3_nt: TGTGCCAGCAGCCGTGGACAGTCCGCAATCTATGGCTACACCTTC
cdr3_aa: CASSRGQSAIYGYTF

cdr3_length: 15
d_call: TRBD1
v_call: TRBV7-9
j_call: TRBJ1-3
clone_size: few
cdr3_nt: TGTTCCAGCAGCCCTCCGACAGGGGTTGGAAACACCATATATTTT
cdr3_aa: CSSSPPTGVGNTIYF

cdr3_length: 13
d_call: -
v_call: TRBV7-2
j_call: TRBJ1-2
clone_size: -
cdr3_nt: TGTGCCAGCAGCCCCCCGGCTAACTATGGCTACACCTTC
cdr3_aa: CASSPPANYGYTF

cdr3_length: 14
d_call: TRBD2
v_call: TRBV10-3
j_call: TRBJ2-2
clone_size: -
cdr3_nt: TGTGCCATCAGTGAGACCAGGACTAGCGGGGAGCTGTTTTTT
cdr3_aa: CAISETRTSGELFF

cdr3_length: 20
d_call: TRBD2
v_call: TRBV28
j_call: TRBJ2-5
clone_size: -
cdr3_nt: TGTGCCAGCGGCAAACAGGGATGGGGTAGCGGGGTGCAAGAGGAGGAGACCCAGTACTTC
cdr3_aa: CASGKQGWGSGVQEEETQYF

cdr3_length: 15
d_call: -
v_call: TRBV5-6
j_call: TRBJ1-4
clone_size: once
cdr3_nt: TGTGCCAGCAGCCCCGGAGCCCTCCCTAATGAAAAACTGTTTTTT
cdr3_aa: CASSPGALPNEKLFF

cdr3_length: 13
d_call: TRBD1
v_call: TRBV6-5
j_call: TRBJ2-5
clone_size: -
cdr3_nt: TGTGCCAGCAGGTACAGGGGGATGGACACCCAGTACTTC
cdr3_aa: CASRYRGMDTQYF

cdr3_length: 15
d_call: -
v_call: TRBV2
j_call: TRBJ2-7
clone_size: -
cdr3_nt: TGTGCCAGCAGCGGCTTGGGGACTGTCACCTACGAGCAGTACTTC
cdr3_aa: CASSGLGTVTYEQYF

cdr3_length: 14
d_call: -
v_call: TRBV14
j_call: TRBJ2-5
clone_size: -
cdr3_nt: TGTGCCAGCAGCCAGACCCCAGCGCGGGAGACCCAGTACTTC
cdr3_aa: CASSQTPARETQYF

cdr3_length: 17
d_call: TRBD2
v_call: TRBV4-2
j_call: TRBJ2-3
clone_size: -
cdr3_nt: TGTGCCAGCAGCCGCTTCGGGACTAGCGGGGCGGGAGATACGCAGTATTTT
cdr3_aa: CASSRFGTSGAGDTQYF

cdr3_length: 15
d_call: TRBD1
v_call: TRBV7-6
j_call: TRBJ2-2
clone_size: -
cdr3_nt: TGTGCCAGCAGCCTAGGGACAGGGGGCCCCGGGGAGCTGTTTTTT
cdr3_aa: CASSLGTGGPGELFF

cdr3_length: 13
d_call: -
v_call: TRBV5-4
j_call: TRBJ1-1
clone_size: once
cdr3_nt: TGTGCCAGCAGCTCGGACACGATCACTGAAGCTTTCTTT
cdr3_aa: CASSSDTITEAFF

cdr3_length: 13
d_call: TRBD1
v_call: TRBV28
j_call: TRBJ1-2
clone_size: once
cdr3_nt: TGTGCCAGCAGTTTACAGGGGGCTGGGGGCTACACCTTC
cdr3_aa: CASSLQGAGGYTF

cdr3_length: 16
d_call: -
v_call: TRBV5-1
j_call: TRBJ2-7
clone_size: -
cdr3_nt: TGCGCCAGCAGCTTGGGACAGGCCAGACCCTCCTACGAGCAGTACTTC
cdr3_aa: CASSLGQARPSYEQYF

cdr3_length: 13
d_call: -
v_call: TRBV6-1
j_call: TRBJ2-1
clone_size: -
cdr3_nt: TGTGCCAGCAGTGAAGACCGACAGCGCGAGCAGTTCTTC
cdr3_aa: CASSEDRQREQFF

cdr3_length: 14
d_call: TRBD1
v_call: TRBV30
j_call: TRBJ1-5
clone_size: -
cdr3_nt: TGTGCCTGGAGTGTACTGACAGGGACTCAGCCCCAGCATTTT
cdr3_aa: CAWSVLTGTQPQHF

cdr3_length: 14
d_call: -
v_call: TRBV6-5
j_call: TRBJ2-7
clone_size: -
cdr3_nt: TGTGCCAGCATCCGGGGGGACATGCAATACGAGCAGTACTTC
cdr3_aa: CASIRGDMQYEQYF

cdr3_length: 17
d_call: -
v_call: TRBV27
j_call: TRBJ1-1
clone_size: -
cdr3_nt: TGTGCCAGCAGCTTAACGAAGTCGACAGTAGTGAACACTGAAGCTTTCTTT
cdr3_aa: CASSLTKSTVVNTEAFF

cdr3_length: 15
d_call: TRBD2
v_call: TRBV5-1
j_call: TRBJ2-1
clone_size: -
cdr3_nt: TGCGCCAGCAATCCAGCGGGGAGCTCCTACAATGAGCAGTTCTTC
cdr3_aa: CASNPAGSSYNEQFF

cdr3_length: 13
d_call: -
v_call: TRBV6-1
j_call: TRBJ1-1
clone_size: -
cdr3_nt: TGTGCCAGCAGTGAAGCGAGCCGTACTGAAGCTTTCTTT
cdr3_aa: CASSEASRTEAFF

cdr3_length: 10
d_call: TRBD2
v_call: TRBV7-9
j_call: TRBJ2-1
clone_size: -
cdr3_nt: TGTGCCTCGGGGGGCAATGAGCAGTTCTTC
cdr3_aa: CASGGNEQFF

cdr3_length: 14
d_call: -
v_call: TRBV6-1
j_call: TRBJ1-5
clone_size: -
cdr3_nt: TGTGCCAGCAGTTTCAGGGGCGGCAATCAGCCCCAGCATTTT
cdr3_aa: CASSFRGGNQPQHF

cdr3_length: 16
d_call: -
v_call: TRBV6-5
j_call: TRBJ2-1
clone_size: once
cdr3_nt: TGTGCCAGCAGTTACGCAAGCGATAGCTCCTACAATGAGCAGTTCTTC
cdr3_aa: CASSYASDSSYNEQFF

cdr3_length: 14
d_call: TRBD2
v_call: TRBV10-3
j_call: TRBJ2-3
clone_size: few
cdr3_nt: TGTGCCATCAGTGACGGCGGGGGTACAGATACGCAGTATTTT
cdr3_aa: CAISDGGGTDTQYF

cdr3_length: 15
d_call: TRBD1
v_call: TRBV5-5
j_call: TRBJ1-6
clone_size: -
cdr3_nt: TGTGCCAGCAGCTTGGCAGGGGGCCATAATTCACCCCTCCACTTT
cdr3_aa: CASSLAGGHNSPLHF

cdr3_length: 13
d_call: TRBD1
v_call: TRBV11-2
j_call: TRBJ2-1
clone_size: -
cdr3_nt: TGTGCCAGCAGCCTCCGGACAGGTGGGGAGCAGTTCTTC
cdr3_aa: CASSLRTGGEQFF

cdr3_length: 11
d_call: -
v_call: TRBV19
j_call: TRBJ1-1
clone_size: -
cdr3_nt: TGTGCCAGTAGTGGGAGGACTGAAGCTTTCTTT
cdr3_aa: CASSGRTEAFF

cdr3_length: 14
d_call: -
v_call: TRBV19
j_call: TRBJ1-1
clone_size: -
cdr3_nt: TGTGCCAGTAGTCAAGGACTCCGGCGGGGTGAAGCTTTCTTT
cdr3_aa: CASSQGLRRGEAFF

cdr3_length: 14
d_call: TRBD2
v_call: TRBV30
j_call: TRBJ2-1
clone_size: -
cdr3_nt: TGTGCCTGCGAATGGGGGGGACGCTACAATGAGCAGTTCTTC
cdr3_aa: CACEWGGRYNEQFF

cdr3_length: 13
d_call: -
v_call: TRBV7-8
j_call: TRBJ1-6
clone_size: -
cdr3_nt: TGTGCCAGCAGCTTACCAGGGGTGTCACCCCTCCACTTT
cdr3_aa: CASSLPGVSPLHF

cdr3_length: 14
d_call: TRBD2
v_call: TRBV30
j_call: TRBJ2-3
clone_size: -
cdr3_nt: TGTGCCTGTAATAGCGGGTCTAGCACAGATACGCAGTATTTT
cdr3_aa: CACNSGSSTDTQYF

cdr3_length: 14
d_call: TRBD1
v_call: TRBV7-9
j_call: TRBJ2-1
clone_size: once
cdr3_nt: TGTTCCAGCAGCCTCCGACAGGGTTTCAATGAGCAGTTCTTC
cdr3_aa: CSSSLRQGFNEQFF

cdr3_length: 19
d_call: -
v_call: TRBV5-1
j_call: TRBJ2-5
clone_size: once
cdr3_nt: TGCGCCAGCAGCATAGAGGTGGCCTCCTCGTCCCTCGACCTCAGGGCCCAGTACTTC
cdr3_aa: CASSIEVASSSLDLRAQYF

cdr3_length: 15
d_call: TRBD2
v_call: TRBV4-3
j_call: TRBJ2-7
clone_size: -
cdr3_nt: TGCGCCAGCAGCCGGGGACTAGCGGGAGCATACGAGCAGTACTTC
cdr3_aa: CASSRGLAGAYEQYF

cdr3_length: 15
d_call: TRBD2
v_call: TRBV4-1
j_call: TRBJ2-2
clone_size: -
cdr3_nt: TGCGCCAGCAGCCAGCCAGGGCTAGCGGCCGGGGAGCTGTTTTTT
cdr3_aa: CASSQPGLAAGELFF

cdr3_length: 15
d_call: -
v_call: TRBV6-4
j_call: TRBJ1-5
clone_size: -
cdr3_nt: TGTGCCAGCAGTGACTCCGACAGGAAGGATCAGCCCCAGCATTTT
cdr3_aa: CASSDSDRKDQPQHF

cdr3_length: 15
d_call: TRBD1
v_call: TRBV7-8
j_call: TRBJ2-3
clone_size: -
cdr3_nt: TGTGCCAGCAGCACTCGGACAGGGGGCGCACATACGCAGTATTTT
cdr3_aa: CASSTRTGGAHTQYF

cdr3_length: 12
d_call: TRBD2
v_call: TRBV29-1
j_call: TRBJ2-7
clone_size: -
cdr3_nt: TGCAGCGTTGGCTGGGAGGGCTACGAGCAGTACTTC
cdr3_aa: CSVGWEGYEQYF

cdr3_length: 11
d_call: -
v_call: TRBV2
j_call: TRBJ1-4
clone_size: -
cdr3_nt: TGTGCCAGCAGTGTTCAGGGGAGACTGTTTTTT
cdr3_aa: CASSVQGRLFF

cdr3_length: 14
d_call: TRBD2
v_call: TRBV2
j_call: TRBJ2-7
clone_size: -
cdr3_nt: TGTGCCAGCAGCTTCGGGGGAGGGTCCTACGAGCAGTACTTC
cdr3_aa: CASSFGGGSYEQYF

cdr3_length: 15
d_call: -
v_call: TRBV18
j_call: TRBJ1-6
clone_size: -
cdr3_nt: TGTGCCAGCTCACCAGGACTGGGGAACAATTCACCCCTCCACTTT
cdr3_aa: CASSPGLGNNSPLHF

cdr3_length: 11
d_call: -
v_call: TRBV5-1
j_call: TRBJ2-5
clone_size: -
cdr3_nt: TGTGCCAGCAGCTTCATGGAGACCCAGTACTTC
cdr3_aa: CASSFMETQYF

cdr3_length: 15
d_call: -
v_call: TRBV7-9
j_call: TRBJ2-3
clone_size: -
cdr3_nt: TGTGCCAGCAGCTTAGGTGGTGGGGGCCCGGATACGCAGTATTTT
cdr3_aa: CASSLGGGGPDTQYF

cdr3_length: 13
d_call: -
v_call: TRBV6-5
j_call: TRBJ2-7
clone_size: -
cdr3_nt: TGTGCCAGCAGTTACTCGATGCACTACGAGCAGTACTTC
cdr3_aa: CASSYSMHYEQYF

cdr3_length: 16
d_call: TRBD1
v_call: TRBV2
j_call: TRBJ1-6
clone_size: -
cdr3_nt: TGTGCCAGCAGAGAGGGACAGGGGATCCGTAATTCACCCCTCCACTTT
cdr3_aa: CASREGQGIRNSPLHF

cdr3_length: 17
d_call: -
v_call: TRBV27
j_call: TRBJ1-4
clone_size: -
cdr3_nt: TGTGCCAGCAGGCGGGGACGGGCAGGGTTCACTAATGAAAAACTGTTTTTT
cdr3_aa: CASRRGRAGFTNEKLFF

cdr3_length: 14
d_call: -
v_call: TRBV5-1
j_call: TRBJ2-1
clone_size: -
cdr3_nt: TGCGCCAGCAGCTTGGGGACCGCCTCGGGGGAGCAGTTCTTC
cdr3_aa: CASSLGTASGEQFF

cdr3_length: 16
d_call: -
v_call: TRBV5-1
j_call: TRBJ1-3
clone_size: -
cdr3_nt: TGCGCCAGCACCCGGGACTCTAGTAGGTCTGGAAACACCATATATTTT
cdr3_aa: CASTRDSSRSGNTIYF

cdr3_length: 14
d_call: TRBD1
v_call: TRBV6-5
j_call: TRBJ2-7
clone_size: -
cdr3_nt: TGTGCCAGCACACCGGGACAGGGAGTCTACGAGCAGTACTTC
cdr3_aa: CASTPGQGVYEQYF

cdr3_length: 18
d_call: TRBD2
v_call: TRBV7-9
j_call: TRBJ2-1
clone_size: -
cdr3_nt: TGTGCCAGCAGCTTGGGAGGGGTTAGGGCGGGAGGGGGCAATGAGCAGTTCTTC
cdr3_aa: CASSLGGVRAGGGNEQFF

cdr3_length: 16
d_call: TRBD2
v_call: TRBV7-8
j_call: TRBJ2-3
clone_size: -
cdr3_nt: TGTGCCAGCAGCTTAGGTCTAGCGGCTAGCACAGATACGCAGTATTTT
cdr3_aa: CASSLGLAASTDTQYF